This T cell receptor (beta chain) appears in the sequencing data of a study of cytomegalovirus exposure and HLA in healthy donors. Germline V CDR1 and CDR2: SGHKS, YYEKEE (reference sequence). This CDR3 is built from 20 residues. After removal of 4 bases from V and 9 bases from J, the junction contained 28 bases not matched to a gene. Researchers ran the PCR with 60 Vbeta and 13 Jbeta primers. The assay was immunoSEQ multiplex PCR, and TCRdb's table has in-frame clones only and misses some. The table lists about 110,000 clones, roughly 79% of them singletons. Sequencing used PBMCs. The chain combines TRBV5-5 with TRBJ2-7, with TRBD2 matching over 10 bases. The TCR comes from a male donor in good health and CMV-seronegative. The CDR3 DNA follows: TGTGCCAGCAGCGTGCTAGGGATTGAAACTAGCGGGGCCTCCCTCGGGACGCAGTACTTC. Its translation is CASSVLGIETSGASLGTQYF. Complete variable domain (other parts from reference TRBV5-5 and TRBJ2-7): DAGVTQSPTHLIKTRGQQVTLRCSPISGHKSVSWYQQVLGQGPQFIFQYYEKEERGRGNFPDRFSARQFPNYSSELNVNALLLGDSALYLCASSVLGIETSGASLGTQYFGPGTRLTVT.